These 11 T cell receptor beta chains were all obtained from the same sample, sequenced in a study of cytomegalovirus exposure and HLA in healthy donors. PCR primers comprised 60 Vbeta and 13 Jbeta primers. The method was immunoSEQ multiplex PCR; TCRdb's version includes in-frame clones alone and lacks a portion of them. The sample records fewer than 250,000 clones, approximately 80% being singletons. Sequencing used PBMCs. The receptor source for this set is a man aged 35 to 55 in good health and CMV-seronegative.

The V gene is TRBV11-2, the J gene TRBJ2-7, with TRBD1 matching over 10 bases. Germline trimming cut 6 bases from V and 3 bases from J; bases unmatched to any gene: 11. CDR3 length: 16 residues. CDR1 is SGHAT and CDR2 is FQNNGV in the germline V gene. In nucleotides, the CDR3 is TGTGCCAGCAGTTTATCCCGGACAGGGGGGCACTACGAGCAGTACTTC. It specifies CASSLSRTGGHYEQYF. Complete variable domain (other parts from reference TRBV11-2 and TRBJ2-7): EAGVAQSPRYKIIEKRQSVAFWCNPISGHATLYWYQQILGQGPKLLIQFQNNGVVDDSQLPKDRFSAERLKGVDSTLKIQPAKLEDSAVYLCASSLSRTGGHYEQYFGPGTRLTVT.

The chain is built from TRBV5-6 and TRBJ2-7, with 7 bases identical to TRBD1. The CDR3 is made up of 13 amino acids. Germline CDR1 SGHDT, CDR2 YYEEEE. The junction had 3 bases not matched to a gene; V was cut back by 2 bases and J by 4 bases. The CDR3 DNA follows: TGTGCCAGCAGCTTATCAGGGGGATACGAGCAGTACTTC. It translates to CASSLSGGYEQYF.

The CDR3, as DNA: TGTGCCAGTAGCCCGACACAGGGAGGGGTTTTCGAGCAGTACTTC. It specifies CASSPTQGGVFEQYF. The rearrangement uses TRBV19 and TRBJ2-7; a weak D match, TRBD2 (7 bases). CDR1 is LNHDA and CDR2 is SQIVND in the germline V gene (reference sequence). The CDR3 has 15 residues. V was cut by 6 bases and J by 6 bases, with 21 bases left in between. Full variable domain (remainder filled in from reference TRBV19 and TRBJ2-7): DGGITQSPKYLFRKEGQNVTLSCEQNLNHDAMYWYRQDPGQGLRLIYYSQIVNDFQKGDIAEGYSVSREKKESFPLTVTSAQKNPTAFYLCASSPTQGGVFEQYFGPGTRLTVT.

The V call is TRBV5-1, the J call TRBJ1-1; maybe TRBD1 (5 bases). Germline V gives CDR1 SGHRS, CDR2 YFSETQ. CDR3 size: 15 residues. V lost 0 bases to trimming and J lost 1 base, with 10 bases between them. The DNA for the CDR3 is TGCGCCAGCAGCTTGGCCAGGGCAGGGAACACTGAAGCTTTCTTT. Translated, it gives CASSLARAGNTEAFF.

This sequence joins TRBV19 and TRBJ1-5; 9 nucleotides match TRBD1. The trim removed 5 bases at V and 0 bases at J, leaving 14 bases unmatched. CDR1 LNHDA and CDR2 SQIVND come from the germline V gene (reference sequence). This CDR3 has 19 residues. The CDR3 reads CASSPSPDRGIYSNQPQHF. CDR3 sequence (DNA): TGTGCCAGTAGTCCAAGTCCCGACAGGGGGATCTATAGCAATCAGCCCCAGCATTTT.

This chain connects TRBV5-4 to TRBJ2-7; 8 bases line up with TRBD1. The junction had 9 bases not matched to a gene; V was cut back by 4 bases and J by 3 bases. The length of the CDR3 is 15 residues. The germline CDR1 and CDR2 sequences are SGHNT and YYREEE (reference sequence). As DNA, the CDR3 is TGTGCCAGCAGCCCCCGTGCAGGGGGCGTCTACGAGCAGTACTTC. This translates into CASSPRAGGVYEQYF.

The rearrangement links TRBV6-5 to TRBJ1-1; 10 nucleotides match TRBD1. The CDR3 loop spans 13 amino acids. Per the germline V gene, CDR1 is MNHEY and CDR2 is SVGAGI. The trim removed 7 bases at V and 4 bases at J, leaving 3 bases unmatched. The CDR3 DNA reads as TGTGCCAGCACGAGGACAGGGGGCACTGAAGCTTTCTTT. It encodes CASTRTGGTEAFF.

J is TRBJ1-5 and V is TRBV6-1; D is unresolved. This CDR3 contains 15 residues. V lost 10 bases and J lost 0, with 16 bases in between. Germline lookup yields CDR1 MNHNS and CDR2 SASEGT. The CDR3 bases are TGTGCCACCGCCCGGCAGTACTATAGCAATCAGCCCCAGCATTTT. This gives the protein CATARQYYSNQPQHF.

For this clone: The junction does not match germline at one end; this may be a read error. V usage is TRBV7-9 and J usage is TRBJ1-5, with 9 bases lining up with TRBD1. Germline V lookup: CDR1 SEHNR, CDR2 FQNEAQ (reference sequence). The CDR3 runs 15 residues. The CDR3 sequence is CSSSLGTGTVQPQHF. DNA of the CDR3: TGTTCCAGCAGCTTGGGGACAGGGACGGTACAGCCCCAGCATTTT.

V gene TRBV27 combines with J gene TRBJ2-6, with D possibly matching TRBD1 (5 bases). This CDR3 is built from 15 residues. Trimming removed 0 bases from V and 2 bases from J, with 5 bases in between. Per the germline V gene, CDR1 is MNHEY and CDR2 is SMNVEV (reference sequence). CDR3: CASSLSGAGANVLTF. In DNA, the CDR3 is TGTGCCAGCAGTTTATCAGGGGCTGGGGCCAACGTCCTGACTTTC.

This chain links TRBV5-6 with TRBJ2-5; D gene unclear. TRBJ2-7 matches the DNA end more closely, so the J call is doubtful. Germline CDR1 reads SGHDT; CDR2 reads YYEEEE. The CDR3 extends over 13 amino acids. The CDR3 loop is CASSLPPRYEQYF. CDR3 nucleotide sequence: TGTGCCAGCAGCTTGCCCCCACGGTACGAGCAGTACTTC.